Listed below are T cell receptor beta chains from one sample, sequenced in a study of chemoradiotherapy in HPV16-positive cancers. Profiled with immunoSEQ multiplex PCR; TCRdb holds only in-frame clones, not every one. Counted here are 8,000 to 9,000 clones, approximately 91% occurring once; the ten biggest clones make up 3.5%. The source was blood, collected from a patient who underwent chemoradiotherapy. The receptors come from a human donor with HPV-associated anogenital cancer. CDR3s leave out the opening cysteine and the closing phenylalanine or tryptophan. Fields, in order: V gene, CDR3 length, J gene, CDR3 protein.

v_gene: TRBV6-6
len: 11
j_gene: TRBJ1-1
CDR3aa: ARSQGVNTEAF

v_gene: TRBV6-1
len: 11
j_gene: TRBJ1-2
CDR3aa: ASSELQGDGYT

v_gene: TRBV19
len: 16
j_gene: TRBJ1-1
CDR3aa: ASSIPSGPRRSYTEAF

v_gene: TRBV7-9
len: 13
j_gene: TRBJ2-5
CDR3aa: ASSLAWAKKETQY

v_gene: TRBV27
len: 10
j_gene: TRBJ2-2
CDR3aa: ASGGWGGELF

v_gene: TRBV4-1
len: 14
j_gene: TRBJ2-7
CDR3aa: ASSPPHLAETYEQY

v_gene: TRBV4-1
len: 11
j_gene: TRBJ2-1
CDR3aa: ASSPGLRNEQF

v_gene: TRBV9
len: 10
j_gene: TRBJ2-2
CDR3aa: ASSVRTGELF

v_gene: TRBV5-4
len: 13
j_gene: TRBJ2-2
CDR3aa: ASSLRGGITGELF

v_gene: TRBV10-2
len: 13
j_gene: TRBJ2-7
CDR3aa: ASSEGTGSPYEQY

v_gene: TRBV14
len: 13
j_gene: TRBJ1-1
CDR3aa: ASSQGLRADTEAF

v_gene: TRBV7-2
len: 9
j_gene: TRBJ2-7
CDR3aa: ASSPGGEQY

v_gene: TRBV6-6
len: 12
j_gene: TRBJ2-7
CDR3aa: ASSYEQGQYEQY

v_gene: TRBV5-6
len: 11
j_gene: TRBJ2-2
CDR3aa: ASLVGGVGELF

v_gene: TRBV2
len: 14
j_gene: TRBJ2-5
CDR3aa: ASSDSLAGNQETQY

v_gene: TRBV4-2
len: 18
j_gene: TRBJ1-6
CDR3aa: ASSQDPGTGISSYNSPLH

v_gene: TRBV7-9
len: 12
j_gene: TRBJ1-2
CDR3aa: ASSFGQAHYGYT

v_gene: TRBV6-5
len: 14
j_gene: TRBJ2-6
CDR3aa: ASSYSGGSGANVLT

v_gene: TRBV28
len: 11
j_gene: TRBJ1-1
CDR3aa: SSGQSMNTEAF

v_gene: TRBV7-9
len: 14
j_gene: TRBJ2-7
CDR3aa: ASSSDQGFTSYEQY

v_gene: TRBV11-2
len: 13
j_gene: TRBJ1-2
CDR3aa: ASSLTQGTTAGYT

v_gene: TRBV5-4
len: 11
j_gene: TRBJ2-7
CDR3aa: ASSFRSGYEQY

v_gene: TRBV7-9
len: 12
j_gene: TRBJ1-6
CDR3aa: ASSDQGYNSPLH

v_gene: TRBV4-1
len: 15
j_gene: TRBJ1-4
CDR3aa: ASSQVLALISNEKLF

v_gene: TRBV9
len: 14
j_gene: TRBJ2-7
CDR3aa: ASSAPAGGLSYEQY

v_gene: TRBV7-9
len: 10
j_gene: TRBJ1-4
CDR3aa: ASRGSGEKLF

v_gene: TRBV7-2
len: 13
j_gene: TRBJ1-5
CDR3aa: ASSLTGGPNQPQH

v_gene: TRBV28
len: 12
j_gene: TRBJ2-7
CDR3aa: ASSLLDRAYEQY

v_gene: TRBV15
len: 14
j_gene: TRBJ2-1
CDR3aa: ATGNDRLSSYNEQF

v_gene: TRBV9
len: 14
j_gene: TRBJ2-1
CDR3aa: ASSDGERGLFYEQF

v_gene: TRBV19
len: 12
j_gene: TRBJ1-2
CDR3aa: ASSRGVENYGYT